This TCR beta chain is from a study of cytomegalovirus exposure and HLA in healthy donors. Concerning this clone: What it binds is not known.

Overall study results and limits: In a later analysis, HLA-associated TCR beta chains were more clonally expanded than equally common others. The authors judged a highly shared variant cluster likely a sequencing artifact.

In nominal health when sampled, donors likely had unrecorded immune exposures nonetheless. Trimming pared 2 bases from V and 1 base from J, leaving 14 bases between. CDR1 MDHEN and CDR2 SYDVKM come from the germline V gene. The CDR3 runs to 16 residues. The PCR ran on 60 Vbeta and 13 Jbeta primers. Generated by immunoSEQ multiplex PCR, the TCRdb table keeps only in-frame clones and is missing some. This sample has 75,000 to 90,000 clones, with 63% found just once. This TCR derives from a woman aged 35 to 49 in good health and CMV-seropositive. The sample was PBMCs. J is TRBJ1-1 and V is TRBV28; weak D call: TRBD1 (5 bases). In DNA, the CDR3 is TGTGCCAGCAGTTTAAGTCCAGGGTCGAAGAACACTGAAGCTTTCTTT. It codes for CASSLSPGSKNTEAFF.